The 30 T cell receptor beta chains presented below share a single source sample, sequenced in a study of T cells in women clearing cervical HPV infection. Method: immunoSEQ multiplex PCR; TCRdb's copy keeps in-frame clones and lacks some. In all, the sample yields about 23,000 clones. Sequencing input: blood buffy coat. These receptors all come from a woman between 18 and 70 years old with a cervical HPV16 infection that either progressed to CIN3+ or cleared (not recorded which).

A remark on this clone: The missing CDR3 end, 3 residues past where the read stops, is filled in from the germline J gene. V gene TRBV12-3 or TRBV12-4 combines with J gene TRBJ1-4, with a tentative D call TRBD1 (5 bases). The CDR3 loop spans 13 amino acids. Trimming cost V 2 bases and J 8 bases, with 9 bases left between them. CDR3 residues: CASSLWGGEKLFF. The CDR3 DNA, read in part, is TGTGCCAGCAGTTTATGGGGGGGGGAAAAA.

In regard to this clone: The sequenced fragment ends 3 residues before the CDR3 boundary, so the rest is inferred from the germline J gene. The rearrangement links TRBV28 to TRBJ2-3; D may be TRBD2 (6 bases). The CDR3 length is 12 residues. Trimming removed 2 bases from V and 6 bases from J, with 6 bases in between. Germline assignment: CDR1 MDHEN and CDR2 SYDVKM. The CDR3 loop reads CASSLGGDTQYF. The part of the CDR3 DNA that was read is TGTGCCAGCAGTTTAGGGGGGGATACG.

With respect to this clone: The CDR3 end lies 3 residues beyond the end of the read and is filled in from the germline J gene. The genes are TRBV5-1 and TRBJ1-5; possibly TRBD1 for D (5 bases). Deletions cut 0 bases from V and 5 bases from J, with 9 bases between. Looked up from germline, CDR1 is SGHRS and CDR2 is YFSETQ. This CDR3 has 14 residues. CDR3 bases read: TGCGCCAGCAGCTTGGGGCAGGGAGATCAGCCC. Translation: CASSLGQGDQP. The full CDR3 is CASSLGQGDQPQHF.

On this clone itself: The read ends 3 residues before the CDR3 terminus; that terminus is restored from the germline J gene. This chain connects TRBV6-2 or TRBV6-3 to TRBJ1-2; D is uncertain. CDR3 size: 12 residues. With 8 bases removed from V and 2 bases from J, the gap between germline ends came to 9 bases. CDR1 and CDR2 (germline): MNHEY, SVGEGT. The CDR3 spells CASEDYNYGYTF. The CDR3 DNA, read in part, is TGTGCCAGCGAAGACTACAACTATGGC.

As for this clone: The read ends 3 residues shy of where the CDR3 ends; the end is completed using the germline J gene. V and J are TRBV13 and TRBJ2-1; 9 positions agree with TRBD2. Trimming cost V 3 bases and J 7 bases; bases outside gene matches: 7. Germline CDR1 PRHDT, CDR2 FYEKMQ (reference sequence). This CDR3 is 15 amino acids long. The CDR3 loop reads CASSFSGRTPNEQFF. Incomplete CDR3 DNA: TGTGCCAGCAGCTTTAGCGGGAGAACCCCTAATGAG.

Comments on this clone: Read data end 3 residues before the CDR3 end; the end is taken from the germline J gene. The rearrangement joins TRBV29-1 to TRBJ1-1; TRBD1 might be the D (5 bases). Germline V gene lookup returns CDR1 SQVTM and CDR2 ANQGSEA. The ends were cut back, 3 bases at V and 0 bases at J, with 14 bases in the middle. This CDR3 has 15 residues. CDR3 sequence reads: CSVDGGWGMNTEAFF. The CDR3 DNA, read in part, is TGCAGCGTTGATGGAGGGTGGGGCATGAACACTGAA.

As to this clone: The read ends 3 residues early relative to the CDR3; the germline J gene fills the gap. The chain combines TRBV30 with TRBJ2-3, with D tentatively TRBD1 (5 bases). The CDR3 consists of 15 residues. Trimming shortened V by 7 bases and J by 1 base, and 18 bases separated the two germline ends. CDR1 and CDR2 (germline): GTSNPN, SVGIG (reference sequence). Incomplete CDR3 DNA: TGTGCCTCTAAAGGCCACGGACAAGGCACAGATACG. It is translated as CASKGHGQGTDT. The whole CDR3 sequence is CASKGHGQGTDTQYF.

For this clone: Coverage ceases 3 residues before the CDR3 finishes, and the germline J gene fills in the end. This sequence joins TRBV11-2 and TRBJ2-7; possible D gene TRBD1, 6 bases. CDR1 is SGHAT, CDR2 FQNNGV, per germline. This CDR3 is 14 amino acids long. The ends were cut back, 0 bases at V and 3 bases at J, with 9 bases in the middle. The CDR3 bases that were read are TGTGCCAGCAGCTTAGACATACAGGGCTACGAG. This translates into CASSLDIQGYE. The entire CDR3 sequence reads CASSLDIQGYEQYF.

CDR3 bases read: TGTGCCAGCAGCTCCCTTGGGGGGACAGATACG. It is translated as CASSSLGGTDT. The entire CDR3 reads CASSSLGGTDTQYF. This chain uses TRBV7-3 with TRBJ2-3; a weak D match, TRBD2 (6 bases). The CDR3 end falls 3 residues outside the read, so it is completed with the germline J gene. This CDR3 contains 14 residues. Trimming removed 4 bases from V and 3 bases from J, with 11 bases in between. CDR1 is SGHTA, CDR2 FQGTGA, per germline.

Comment on this clone: With the read ending 3 residues before the CDR3 end, the germline J gene is used to fill in that end. V is TRBV5-6 and J is TRBJ2-4; either TRBD1 or TRBD2 may fit D (5 bases each). Germline V CDR1 and CDR2: SGHDT, YYEEEE. The V end lost 4 bases, the J end lost 3 bases, and 11 bases lay between the germline ends. The CDR3 has 14 residues. CDR3 DNA, as far as it was read: TGTGCCAGCAGCAATAGAGGGGTCAAAAACATT. Its protein product is CASSNRGVKNI. In full, the CDR3 reads CASSNRGVKNIQYF.

Points on this clone: The junction departs from the called germline gene at one end, perhaps through a read error. The CDR3 end falls 3 residues outside the read, so it is completed with the germline J gene. V is TRBV30 and J is TRBJ1-6; TRBD1 aligns across 7 bases. The CDR3 loop spans 15 amino acids. Germline CDR1 and CDR2: GTSNPN and SVGIG (reference sequence). CDR3 region: CAWSAGGRYNSTLHF. The sequenced CDR3 bases are TGTGCCTGGAGCGCAGGGGGAAGGTATAATTCAACC.

CDR3 bases read: TGCAGTGCTGGTCCTAGCGGGGGGATGGAGACC. Its protein product is CSAGPSGGMET. The full CDR3 protein reads CSAGPSGGMETQYF. V and J are TRBV20-1 and TRBJ2-5; 11 bases align to TRBD2. The read gets to within 3 residues of the CDR3 end, and the germline J gene fills in the rest. Germline CDR1 DFQATT, CDR2 SNEGSKA (reference sequence). V shed 5 bases and J 5 bases; nucleotides not matched to a gene: 7. The CDR3 runs 14 residues.

Worth noting for this clone: The CDR3 end falls 3 residues outside the read, so it is completed with the germline J gene. This chain joins TRBV2 and TRBJ2-7; 10 bases fit TRBD2. Germline-derived CDR1 and CDR2 are SNHLY and FYNNEI. The CDR3 is 15 amino acids. V trimming: 5 bases; J trimming: 1 base; junction bases outside the gene matches: 5. The CDR3 spells CASSKLLAGSYEQYF. The CDR3 DNA, read in part, is TGTGCCAGCAGTAAGCTACTAGCGGGGTCCTACGAG.

Comments on this clone: The CDR3 is cut off 3 residues early in the read; its end comes from the germline J gene. This chain joins TRBV5-1 and TRBJ1-1; tentative D call: TRBD1 (5 bases). This CDR3 is 16 amino acids long. Trimming pared 4 bases from V and 7 bases from J, leaving 23 bases between. Looked up from germline, CDR1 is SGHRS and CDR2 is YFSETQ. The DNA read from the CDR3 is TGCGCCAGCAGCCCCACCCGTCCGGACACCGGGCATGAA. Translation: CASSPTRPDTGHE. The CDR3 as a whole reads CASSPTRPDTGHEAFF.

With respect to this clone: The read finishes 3 residues shy of the CDR3 end, and the germline J gene is used to complete it. The chain has TRBV27 and TRBJ1-1; D ambiguous. CDR3 length: 13 amino acids. CDR1 is MNHEY and CDR2 is SMNVEV in the germline V gene (reference sequence). V shed 3 bases and J shed 5 bases, with 10 bases lying between them. The sequenced part of the CDR3 DNA is TGTGCCAGCAGTTTTAACTGGTGGACTGAA. This translates into CASSFNWWTE. The CDR3 as a whole reads CASSFNWWTEAFF.

As for this clone: The CDR3 extends 3 residues past the end of the read, so its final part is completed from the germline J gene. The chain carries TRBV6-1 and TRBJ2-1; TRBD2 matches 7 bases. The V segment lost 4 bases and the J segment 7 bases; nucleotides outside the gene matches: 4. This CDR3 is built from 13 residues. The germline CDR1 and CDR2 sequences are MNHNS and SASEGT. Here the CDR3 reads CASSGPAGNEQFF. Partial CDR3 DNA: TGTGCCAGCAGTGGCCCAGCGGGGAATGAG.

In regard to this clone: The read gets to within 3 residues of the CDR3 end, and the germline J gene fills in the rest. The chain links TRBV2 to TRBJ2-7; 9 nucleotides align to TRBD2. This CDR3 is 14 amino acids long. The junction had 2 bases not matched to a gene; V was cut back by 2 bases and J by 3 bases. The germline gives CDR1 SNHLY, CDR2 FYNNEI. The CDR3 reads CASSESRGGYEQYF. CDR3 DNA (partial): TGTGCCAGCAGTGAATCGCGGGGGGGCTACGAG.

The sequenced CDR3 bases are TGTGCCAGCAGCAGGACAGGGATCGATCAGCCC. It encodes CASSRTGIDQP. The complete CDR3 sequence is CASSRTGIDQPQHF. The V call is TRBV5-5, the J call TRBJ1-5; TRBD1 matches at 8 bases. The CDR3 extends 3 residues past the end of the read, so its final part is completed from the germline J gene. CDR1 and CDR2 (germline): SGHKS, YYEKEE (reference sequence). The CDR3 sequence is 14 residues long. J lost 5 bases, V lost 4 bases, and 5 bases had no gene match.

About this clone itself: The read comes to an end 3 residues before the CDR3 does, leaving the germline J gene to fill in the end. This chain links TRBV2 with TRBJ2-1, with 11 bases aligning to TRBD2. The CDR3 runs to 17 residues. CDR1 and CDR2 from the germline V gene are SNHLY and FYNNEI. Losses at the gene ends were 3 bases for V and 2 bases for J; bases not matched to a gene: 6. The CDR3 is CASSDFLAGGTYNEQFF. The sequenced part of the CDR3 DNA is TGTGCCAGCAGTGACTTCCTAGCGGGAGGTACCTACAATGAG.

A remark on this clone: From the germline J gene comes the end of the CDR3, since the read stops 3 residues before it. This rearrangement joins TRBV11-2 to TRBJ1-4; a weak D match, TRBD1 (5 bases). This CDR3 comprises 13 residues. V dropped 5 bases and J dropped 5 bases, with 9 bases sitting between them. CDR1 is SGHAT, CDR2 FQNNGV, per germline. Partial CDR3 DNA: TGTGCCAGCAGCCGCAACAGGAATGAAAAA. This translates into CASSRNRNEK. The whole CDR3 region reads CASSRNRNEKLFF.

Comment on this clone: The read stops 3 residues short of the end of the CDR3; the missing end is completed from the germline J gene. This chain joins TRBV2 and TRBJ2-1, with TRBD2 matching over 7 bases. From germline, CDR1 is SNHLY and CDR2 FYNNEI. The CDR3 consists of 15 residues. V gave up 7 bases and J gave up 2 bases; unmatched junction bases: 8. CDR3 in amino acids: CASKPRLAPYNEQFF. CDR3 bases read: TGTGCCAGCAAGCCCCGACTAGCCCCCTACAATGAG.

Comments on this clone: The CDR3 end lies 3 residues beyond the end of the read and is filled in from the germline J gene. The rearrangement joins TRBV7-3 to TRBJ1-1; the D gene is possibly TRBD1 (6 bases). The CDR3 is 13 residues long. Trimming shortened V by 5 bases and J by 3 bases, and 10 bases separated the two germline ends. The V gene's germline CDR1 is SGHTA and CDR2 FQGTGA. CDR3: CASSPDRHTEAFF. The part of the CDR3 DNA that was read is TGTGCCAGCAGCCCCGACAGGCACACTGAA.

Of note for this clone: From the germline J gene comes the end of the CDR3, since the read stops 3 residues before it. The rearrangement uses TRBV18 and TRBJ1-6; 7 bases are a match to TRBD1. The germline gives CDR1 KGHSH, CDR2 LQKENI. The CDR3 length is 15 residues. Unmatched junction bases numbered 3, after V lost 0 bases and J lost 7 bases. The CDR3 is CASSPPSGGNSPLHF. The sequenced CDR3 bases are TGTGCCAGCTCACCACCGTCAGGGGGAAATTCACCC.

Details on this clone: The read gets to within 3 residues of the CDR3 end, and the germline J gene fills in the rest. V is TRBV29-1 and J is TRBJ2-2; D not resolved. The V end lost 7 bases, the J end lost 2 bases, and 11 bases lay between the germline ends. Germline V gene data show CDR1 as SQVTM and CDR2 as ANQGSEA. The length of the CDR3 is 13 residues. This chain's CDR3 is CSALLTNTGELFF. CDR3 bases read: TGCAGCGCTCTACTGACAAACACCGGGGAG.

CDR3 loop: CASSLVLAQETQYF. The CDR3 bases that were read are TGTGCCAGCAGCTTAGTTTTGGCCCAAGAGACC. The genes are TRBV11-1 and TRBJ2-5, with unresolved D. The CDR3 goes on 3 residues after the read ends, and that part is filled in from the germline J gene. The V and J ends lost 1 base and 1 base respectively, with 7 bases between them. This CDR3 has 14 amino acids. The germline gives CDR1 SGHAT, CDR2 FQDESV (reference sequence).

To note about this clone: The read halts 3 residues ahead of the CDR3 end, with the missing end drawn from the germline J gene. This chain joins TRBV7-8 and TRBJ2-1; 8 nucleotides agree with TRBD2. Germline assignment: CDR1 SGHVS and CDR2 FQNEAQ. Trimming cost V 1 base and J 6 bases; bases outside gene matches: 5. The CDR3 contains 15 residues. Partial CDR3 DNA: TGTGCCAGCAGCTTAGAGCGGGGGTTCACCAATGAG. As protein: CASSLERGFTNE. In full, the CDR3 reads CASSLERGFTNEQFF. Full variable domain (remainder filled in from reference TRBV7-8 and TRBJ2-1): GAGVSQSPRYKVAKRGQDVALRCDPISGHVSLFWYQQALGQGPEFLTYFQNEAQLDKSGLPSDRFFAERPEGSVSTLKIQRTQQEDSAVYLCASSLERGFTNEQFFGPGTRLTVL.

As concerns this clone: Read data end 3 residues before the CDR3 end; the end is taken from the germline J gene. The genes are TRBV19 and TRBJ1-1; possibly TRBD1 for D (6 bases). Germline assignment: CDR1 LNHDA and CDR2 SQIVND (reference sequence). V lost 4 bases, J lost 4 bases, and 10 bases lay in between. CDR3 size: 13 residues. The CDR3 here is CASSTQGGTEAFF. CDR3 DNA, as far as it was read: TGTGCCAGTAGTACACAGGGAGGCACTGAA.

Concerning this clone itself: The read terminates 3 residues ahead of where the CDR3 ends, so the germline J gene completes it. V usage is TRBV20-1 and J usage is TRBJ1-1; D ambiguous. This CDR3 contains 11 residues. V lost 6 bases and J 0 bases, leaving 5 bases between the germline ends. From germline, CDR1 is DFQATT and CDR2 SNEGSKA (reference sequence). Partial CDR3 DNA: TGCAGTGCCGGGTTGAACACTGAA. Protein sequence: CSAGLNTE. The CDR3 reads in full as CSAGLNTEAFF.

As concerns this clone: The CDR3 end is not reached by the read, which stops 3 residues before it; the germline J gene fills it in. This chain connects TRBV20-1 to TRBJ1-1, with 7 bases that match TRBD1. The CDR3 is made up of 13 amino acids. Germline V gene lookup returns CDR1 DFQATT and CDR2 SNEGSKA (reference sequence). With V trimmed by 3 bases and J by 3 bases, 4 bases remained unmatched. CDR3 DNA, as far as it was read: TGCAGTGCTAGCAGGGACAGACACACTGAA. It specifies CSASRDRHTE. The whole CDR3 is CSASRDRHTEAFF.

The part of the CDR3 DNA that was read is TGTGCCAGCACCCCGACGGACTATAATGAAAAA. Translating it yields CASTPTDYNEK. The whole CDR3 sequence reads CASTPTDYNEKLFF. The chain is built from TRBV2 and TRBJ1-4; D is undetermined. Read coverage stops 3 residues before the CDR3 terminus; the germline J gene supplies the remainder. Per germline, CDR1 SNHLY and CDR2 FYNNEI. This CDR3 has 14 amino acids. With 7 bases removed from V and 4 bases from J, the gap between germline ends came to 13 bases.